The present T cell receptor beta chain was sequenced within a study of T cells after posttransplantation cyclophosphamide listed by TCRdb under 2016. Concerning the study at large: Using TRB sequencing, the study followed how the T cell repertoire reconstituted after myeloablative bone marrow transplantation in which posttransplantation cyclophosphamide served as GVHD prophylaxis. Samples from some 40 PTCy-treated patients, along with samples from roughly 15 of their related bone marrow donors, underwent antigen receptor sequencing. TRB sequencing was performed on blood from all 35 or so PTCy patients with 1-year posttransplant specimens. In 3 patients, up to roughly 3 additional blood samples taken between 2 and 5.2 years after transplant also underwent TRB sequencing, as did pretransplant blood from a handful of patients. Because TRA and TRB clonality were tightly correlated in 9 or 10 samples, subsequent TCR analyses were focused on TRB only. Public TRB sequences were checked against a database of over 3,600 sequences associated with responses to pathogens, tumor antigens, self-antigens and alloantigens.

TRB sequencing used genomic DNA with the immunoSEQ assay at survey resolution or the hsTCRB kit. Per the original workflow: The immunoSEQ software was used for initial read processing, and the LymphoSeq R package was used for repertoire analyses. Clonality was calculated as 1 minus normalized Shannon entropy, and the Gini coefficient was also calculated for each TRB dataset. Phenotypes of unsorted samples were inferred by mapping TRB sequences from sorted subsets of the recipient or donor onto the same recipient's unsorted samples. The immuneACCESS repertoire file appears here via TCRdb, limited to in-frame rearrangements. These files lack a portion of the clones; in checked studies, under half of the deficit traces to unresolved V genes, and the cause of the others is not known. The V and J calls and the clone size are those of that table, but D and trimming were determined from the DNA. In this sample the table shows around 20,000 clones, over 65% of which occur a single time. The ten largest account for 7.5% to 9.5% of the sample.

The CDR3, cysteine through phenylalanine, is 16 amino acids long. The sequence is cut down to CDR3 DNA, 48 bases in frame from base 1. Unmatched junction bases come to 3, with V trimmed by 0 bases and J by 3 bases. Sequences SGHRS (CDR1) and YFSETQ (CDR2) are obtained from the germline V gene. About this clone: It lacks a known antigen. It has no much larger one-base neighbor in the sample; base qualities were not kept.

Overall study outcomes, separate from this receptor: At 1-2 months, donor-recipient similarity was low but rose over the first year, and the later blood repertoires were often dominated by donor CD8+ memory clones. The TRB repertoires of T cells infiltrating skin or the GI tract showed only limited overlap with the TRB repertoires found in blood. Across around 40 patients, TRB clonality was highly associated with recipient CMV seropositivity and CMV reactivation, and diversity in PTCy patients was similar to diversity in CNI/methotrexate controls.

Peripheral blood samples were provided by related bone marrow donors on the day of marrow donation. Peripheral blood and bone marrow mononuclear cells were isolated by Ficoll-Hypaque density centrifugation and cryopreserved. Sorting of CD4+ and CD8+ T cells, including naive and memory subsets, was performed by FACS on a FACSAria II. Here the chain combines TRBV5-1 and TRBJ1-5, with 10 central nucleotides matching TRBD1. Sequences were obtained from memory CD4+ T cells sorted from blood. The clonotype was recovered from a man aged 30 to 39 in good health and a related stem cell transplant donor. The nucleotide sequence is given as TGCGCCAGCAGCTTGGCCGGGACAGGGGACAATCAGCCCCAGCATTTT. The encoded protein is CASSLAGTGDNQPQHF.